A single sample gave rise to the 21 T cell receptor beta chains below, sequenced in a study of T-cell reconstitution after alpha-beta-depleted transplantation in children. Preparation of the TCRbeta library was carried out with unique molecular identifiers. TCRdb reanalysed the PCR reads using MiXCR and keeps one entry per CDR3 protein. The sample carries some 500,000 distinct CDR3 sequences, about 33% recorded once. Sequencing used PBMCs from the stem cell graft donor, obtained from the stem cell graft. These TCRs come from a human donor who donated a stem cell graft to a child with aplastic anemia.

This chain joins TRBV6-2 or TRBV6-3 and TRBJ2-7; weak D call: TRBD2 (6 bases). V was shortened by 5 bases and J by 5 bases, with 13 bases between the two germline ends. Germline values: CDR1 MNHEY, CDR2 SVGEGT. The CDR3 has 13 amino acids. The CDR3 region is CASSQLAEDEQYF. CDR3 bases: TGTGCCAGCAGTCAACTAGCTGAGGACGAGCAGTACTTC.

The chain is built from TRBV14 and TRBJ1-4; 7 bases match TRBD1. The germline CDR1 and CDR2 sequences are SGHDN and FVKESK. V gave up 1 base and J gave up 3 bases; unmatched junction bases: 2. The CDR3 runs to 15 residues. The CDR3 region has the DNA TGTGCCAGCAGCCAAGGGGACAGCTCTAATGAAAAACTGTTTTTT. It translates to CASSQGDSSNEKLFF. Complete variable domain (other parts from reference TRBV14 and TRBJ1-4): EAGVTQFPSHSVIEKGQTVTLRCDPISGHDNLYWYRRVMGKEIKFLLHFVKESKQDESGMPNNRFLAERTGGTYSTLKVQPAELEDSGVYFCASSQGDSSNEKLFFGSGTQLSVL.

The chain has TRBV20-1 and TRBJ1-1; no clear D gene. The length of the CDR3 is 11 residues. V was pared by 4 bases and J by 3 bases, with 6 bases between. The germline gives CDR1 DFQATT, CDR2 SNEGSKA (reference sequence). The CDR3 spells CSAILYTEAFF. The CDR3 coding sequence is TGCAGTGCTATTCTGTACACTGAAGCTTTCTTT.

This clonotype was seen more than once but under ten times. The gene calls are TRBV7-6 and TRBJ2-2; maybe TRBD1 (5 bases). The CDR3 totals 14 residues. The germline V and J ends were trimmed by 1 base and 6 bases, with 9 bases remaining between them. CDR1 is SGHVS and CDR2 is FNYEAQ in the germline V gene. The CDR3 DNA reads as TGTGCCAGCAGCTTAGTAGGGGTTGCCGGGGAGCTGTTTTTT. The encoded protein is CASSLVGVAGELFF.

The chain couples TRBV6-5 to TRBJ1-5; the D gene is possibly TRBD1 (5 bases). Germline V lookup: CDR1 MNHEY, CDR2 SVGAGI. Trimming removed 4 bases at V and 8 bases at J, with 15 bases between. The CDR3 consists of 14 residues. CDR3 DNA sequence: TGTGCCAGCAGTTCTGAGGGCAGGGCGAAGCCCCAGCATTTT. It translates to CASSSEGRAKPQHF.

The chain employs TRBV28 and TRBJ1-1, with D perhaps matching TRBD1 (5 bases). Trimming removed 3 bases at V and 6 bases at J, with 20 bases between. Germline V gene sequence: CDR1 MDHEN, CDR2 SYDVKM. This CDR3 is built from 16 residues. The CDR3 DNA is TGTGCCAGCAGTTTCCCCAACCAGGGATTTAGGGCTGAAGCTTTCTTT. Protein: CASSFPNQGFRAEAFF.

The gene calls are TRBV5-1 and TRBJ1-2, with D hard to call. Deletions cut 0 bases from V and 5 bases from J, with 17 bases between. Germline loops: CDR1 SGHRS, CDR2 YFSETQ. The CDR3 has 16 residues. CDR3 residues: CASSLEPDLRDYGYTF. DNA for the CDR3: TGCGCCAGCAGCTTGGAACCCGACCTGCGAGATTATGGCTACACCTTC.

The chain combines TRBV2 with TRBJ1-6, with D possibly matching TRBD1 (6 bases). Germline V gene sequence: CDR1 SNHLY, CDR2 FYNNEI. This CDR3 spans 16 amino acids. Deletions cut 8 bases from V and 5 bases from J, with 19 bases between. DNA of the CDR3: TGTGCCAGCGGAAGCCAGGGGATAGTCGATAATTCACCCCTCCACTTT. Translating it yields CASGSQGIVDNSPLHF.

This chain connects TRBV25-1 to TRBJ1-3; 10 positions agree with TRBD1. Germline V gene lookup returns CDR1 MGHDK and CDR2 SYGVNS. The CDR3 contains 15 residues. The trim removed 7 bases at V and 4 bases at J, leaving 7 bases unmatched. This CDR3 is CASMVGQGQGNTIYF. As DNA, the CDR3 is TGTGCCAGCATGGTGGGACAGGGGCAGGGAAACACCATATATTTT.

This rearrangement joins TRBV7-2 to TRBJ2-5; D may correspond to TRBD1 or TRBD2 (5 bases each). The germline V gene has CDR1 SGHTA and CDR2 FQGNSA. V was clipped by 7 bases and J by 7 bases, with 19 bases between them. This CDR3 has 14 amino acids. The CDR3 loop is CASTTGGSLGTQYF. The CDR3 region has the DNA TGTGCCAGCACCACAGGAGGCAGCCTCGGGACCCAGTACTTC.

This sequence joins TRBV28 and TRBJ2-5, with D possibly matching TRBD1 (6 bases). Trimming pared 4 bases from V and 5 bases from J, leaving 11 bases between. This CDR3 is built from 13 residues. The germline V gene has CDR1 MDHEN and CDR2 SYDVKM. Here the CDR3 DNA reads TGTGCCAGCAGTTGGACAGTTCGGGAGACCCAGTACTTC. Residues: CASSWTVRETQYF.

The V and J genes are TRBV12-3 or TRBV12-4 and TRBJ2-3, with 7 nucleotides matching TRBD2. V was pared by 11 bases and J by 8 bases, with 10 bases of the junction left unmatched. The CDR3 contains 12 residues. The CDR3 coding sequence is TGTGCCCAGGGCGGGAGCCCTGGTACGCAGTATTTT. Its translation: CAQGGSPGTQYF.

This chain uses TRBV4-3 with TRBJ1-6; D gene ambiguous. Germline V gives CDR1 LGHNA, CDR2 YSLEER. This CDR3 comprises 17 residues. Trimming removed 1 base at V and 2 bases at J, with 12 bases between. The CDR3 sequence: CASSQGDPVPYNSPLHF. CDR3 DNA: TGCGCCAGCAGCCAAGGAGACCCGGTTCCCTATAATTCACCCCTCCACTTT.

The chain joins TRBV29-1 to TRBJ2-1; 8 bases match TRBD2. Germline trimming cut 7 bases from V and 4 bases from J; bases unmatched to any gene: 9. This CDR3 is 14 amino acids long. Germline assignment: CDR1 SQVTM and CDR2 ANQGSEA. The DNA of the CDR3 is TGCAGCGCGGGAGGGATCCCACCTTACAATGAGCAGTTCTTC. Translation: CSAGGIPPYNEQFF.

This rearrangement joins TRBV5-6 to TRBJ2-7; 10 bases fit TRBD1. Germline CDR1 SGHDT, CDR2 YYEEEE. The V segment lost 0 bases and the J segment 7 bases; nucleotides outside the gene matches: 4. This CDR3 has 14 amino acids. CDR3: CASSLGQGAWEQYF. CDR3 coding DNA: TGTGCCAGCAGCTTGGGACAGGGGGCGTGGGAGCAGTACTTC.

This clonotype was seen just once. The V and J genes are TRBV24-1 and TRBJ1-2; D is ambiguous. The CDR3 is made up of 13 amino acids. Deletions cut 12 bases from V and 5 bases from J, with 18 bases between. Germline V lookup: CDR1 KGHDR, CDR2 SFDVKD. The CDR3 DNA reads as TGTGCCTGCTCGCAAGACGGAGTTTATGGCTACACCTTC. Protein product: CACSQDGVYGYTF.

The chain joins TRBV3-1 to TRBJ1-4; D gene uncertain. V was pared by 6 bases and J by 1 base, with 12 bases between. The CDR3 covers 15 residues. Germline values: CDR1 LGHDT, CDR2 YNNKEL (reference sequence). The CDR3 here is CASSHLAGTNEKLFF. As DNA, the CDR3 is TGTGCCAGCAGTCACTTGGCGGGAACTAATGAAAAACTGTTTTTT.

The chain joins TRBV20-1 to TRBJ2-5; TRBD1 aligns across 7 bases. The V gene's germline CDR1 is DFQATT and CDR2 SNEGSKA (reference sequence). The J segment lost 5 bases and the V segment lost 5 bases, leaving 14 bases of the junction unmatched. This CDR3 region has 15 residues. The CDR3 sequence is CSAAARGGRWETQYF. DNA for the CDR3: TGCAGTGCTGCCGCCCGAGGGGGCAGATGGGAGACCCAGTACTTC.

This clonotype was seen more than once but under ten times. This sequence joins TRBV7-2 and TRBJ2-1; perhaps TRBD2 as D (6 bases). Per the germline V gene, CDR1 is SGHTA and CDR2 is FQGNSA. V was trimmed by 1 base and J by 8 bases, leaving 12 bases between them. The CDR3 consists of 14 residues. The CDR3 sequence is CASSLVFSGDEQFF. The CDR3, as DNA: TGTGCCAGCAGCTTAGTGTTCTCGGGGGATGAGCAGTTCTTC.

The J gene is TRBJ1-4, the V gene TRBV27; D unclear. The germline V and J ends were trimmed by 3 bases and 7 bases, with 15 bases remaining between them. There are 15 residues in the CDR3. Germline CDR1 MNHEY, CDR2 SMNVEV (reference sequence). In DNA, the CDR3 is TGTGCCAGCAGTTTTCTCCCTCAGCTAGGTGAAAAACTGTTTTTT. Translating it yields CASSFLPQLGEKLFF.

This clonotype has only a few counts. The chain couples TRBV9 to TRBJ2-2; 7 positions match TRBD1. Trimming at V came to 0 bases and at J to 4 bases, leaving 3 bases not matched to a gene. CDR1 is SGDLS, CDR2 YYNGEE, per germline. There are 15 residues in the CDR3. The CDR3 DNA reads as TGTGCCAGCAGCGTAGGACAGGGAGTCACCGGGGAGCTGTTTTTT. This encodes CASSVGQGVTGELFF.